A single sample gave rise to the 8 T cell receptor beta chains below, sequenced in a study of T cells in Graves' hyperthyroidism and ophthalmopathy. TCR beta CDR3 sequences were amplified from RNA transcripts. Using the HTBI primer set, a first-round RT-PCR was run on the TCR CDR3. From the multiplex PCR reads, TCRdb called clonotypes with MiXCR, one entry per CDR3 protein. Counted here are about 160,000 distinct CDR3 sequences, roughly 9.4% occurring once; the ten biggest clones make up roughly 23%. Source material: blood. The source is a woman aged 18-35 years with Graves' hyperthyroidism that later progressed to Graves' ophthalmopathy.

The chain joins TRBV12-3 or TRBV12-4 to TRBJ2-3; no clear D gene. V dropped 3 bases and J dropped 7 bases, with 5 bases sitting between them. The CDR3 runs 11 residues. CDR3 nucleotides: TGTGCCAGCAGTTTTGGGAATACGCAGTATTTT. This gives the protein CASSFGNTQYF.

The CDR3: CASTPKGASTDTQYF. CDR3 DNA: TGTGCCAGCACTCCCAAGGGGGCTAGCACAGATACGCAGTATTTT. The rearrangement uses TRBV7-9 and TRBJ2-3; TRBD1 matches 7 bases. With 7 bases clipped from V and 0 bases from J, the junction kept 7 bases outside the gene matches. Germline V gene data show CDR1 as SEHNR and CDR2 as FQNEAQ (reference sequence). This CDR3 has 15 residues.

This clonotype has at least ten counts. The chain couples TRBV20-1 to TRBJ2-7; 8 bases match TRBD1. The V segment lost 0 bases and the J segment 5 bases; nucleotides outside the gene matches: 6. This CDR3 is 14 amino acids long. The germline gives CDR1 DFQATT, CDR2 SNEGSKA (reference sequence). DNA for the CDR3: TGCAGTGCTAGAGATTTGGACAGGGCGGACGAGCAGTACTTC. It encodes CSARDLDRADEQYF.

This clonotype has a count of ten or more. The rearrangement links TRBV20-1 to TRBJ2-4; 9 bases are a match to TRBD1. CDR3 size: 17 residues. The germline V gene encodes CDR1 DFQATT and CDR2 SNEGSKA (reference sequence). With 3 bases clipped from V and 8 bases from J, the junction kept 17 bases outside the gene matches. CDR3 DNA: TGCAGTGCTAGTGCAACAGGGGGCGAGTCGTACGCGGACATTCAGTACTTC. Translation: CSASATGGESYADIQYF.

Regarding this clonotype: The junction does not match germline at one end; this may be a read error. Here the CDR3 reads CASSWTGTDYSEQFF. The DNA for the CDR3 is TGCGCCAGCAGCTGGACCGGGACTGACTACAGTGAGCAGTTCTTC. The chain carries TRBV5-1 and TRBJ2-1, with D possibly TRBD2 on 6 matching bases. This CDR3 comprises 15 residues. Germline lookup yields CDR1 SGHRS and CDR2 YFSETQ.

This clonotype was recorded at least ten times. The J gene is TRBJ2-1, the V gene TRBV27, with TRBD2 identical over 12 bases. The CDR3 has 17 amino acids. The V gene end was trimmed by 5 bases and the J gene end by 0 bases; junction bases not matched to a gene: 5. From germline, CDR1 is MNHEY and CDR2 SMNVEV (reference sequence). This CDR3 is CASSPRTSGTSYNEQFF. CDR3 nucleotides: TGTGCCAGCAGTCCCCGGACTAGCGGGACCTCCTACAATGAGCAGTTCTTC.

The chain recombines TRBV19 with TRBJ2-2; D tentatively reads TRBD1 or TRBD2 (5 bases each). This CDR3 contains 13 residues. Deletions cut 3 bases from V and 5 bases from J, with 7 bases between. Germline CDR1 is LNHDA and CDR2 is SQIVND (reference sequence). The CDR3 region is CASSIGGTGELFF. The CDR3 DNA follows: TGTGCCAGTAGTATTGGGGGTACCGGGGAGCTGTTTTTT.

This clonotype was detected a few times. The J gene is TRBJ2-2, the V gene TRBV6-1; 8 nucleotides align to TRBD2. The CDR3 loop spans 14 amino acids. V shed 6 bases and J 6 bases; nucleotides not matched to a gene: 6. Germline-derived CDR1 and CDR2 are MNHNS and SASEGT. The CDR3 bases are TGTGCCAGCAGGCACCCGGGACTAGCCGGGGAGCTGTTTTTT. Translated, it gives CASRHPGLAGELFF.